This T cell receptor beta chain was obtained from a study of graft-versus-host responses after intestinal transplantation. In the study overall: Transplants were multivisceral, liver-intestinal, or isolated intestinal. Following induction with anti-thymocyte globulin, all recipients were given tacrolimus and steroids for three to four years.

Notes on this clone: Its specificity is not known.

TCRdb's copy holds only in-frame clones and misses some; the assay was immunoSEQ multiplex PCR. The sample records about 88,000 clones, around 90% being singletons. CDR1 MGHDK and CDR2 SYGVNS come from the germline V gene. This CDR3 has 13 amino acids. This chain connects TRBV25-1 to TRBJ2-5; unclear D gene. The DNA end favors TRBJ2-7, so the J call may be wrong. Material: unstimulated CD4+ T cells sorted from spleen or lymph node cells, obtained before intestinal transplant. This receptor was taken from a human donor who received an intestinal transplant. DNA of the CDR3: TGTGCCAGCAGTGAATACAACCCATTCGAGCAGTACTTC. The encoded protein is CASSEYNPFEQYF.